Listed below are T cell receptor beta chains from one sample, sequenced in a study of T-cell memory formation after mild COVID-19. TCRdb re-derived calls from the 5' RACE reads in MiXCR, one entry per CDR3 protein. Of 300,000 to 350,000 distinct CDR3 sequences in the sample, around 15% were seen once. The sequenced sample consisted of PBMCs or a T cell subset sorted from them (not recorded which). Every receptor here comes from a man younger than 35 who had mild COVID-19 (a few samples of this study predate the infection). Cell type and time point are not known. Both conserved end residues are trimmed from each CDR3.

cdr3_aa: ASSGTGGPYEQY
j_call: TRBJ2-7
v_call: TRBV6-4

cdr3_aa: AIETGPSGEAF
j_call: TRBJ1-1
v_call: TRBV15

cdr3_aa: SAIFRVAQETQY
j_call: TRBJ2-5
v_call: TRBV20-1

cdr3_aa: ATIDQGAHNYGYT
j_call: TRBJ1-2
v_call: TRBV19

cdr3_aa: ASSSHPGEDTQY
j_call: TRBJ2-3
v_call: TRBV5-1

cdr3_aa: SVGQGNSNQPQH
j_call: TRBJ1-5
v_call: TRBV29-1

cdr3_aa: ASSLGTGGKMGQPQH
j_call: TRBJ1-5
v_call: TRBV7-8

cdr3_aa: ASTPTGVGETQY
j_call: TRBJ2-5
v_call: TRBV19

cdr3_aa: ASGKGNSPLH
j_call: TRBJ1-6
v_call: TRBV5-6

cdr3_aa: ASSLHEGPYSGANVLT
j_call: TRBJ2-6
v_call: TRBV27

cdr3_aa: ASSLGGGDEQY
j_call: TRBJ2-7
v_call: TRBV4-3

cdr3_aa: ASSLEQGLAYEQY
j_call: TRBJ2-7
v_call: TRBV5-1

cdr3_aa: ASSFVSYRETQY
j_call: TRBJ2-5
v_call: TRBV7-9

cdr3_aa: ASSTYPEPAKNIQY
j_call: TRBJ2-4
v_call: TRBV5-1

cdr3_aa: AISGYLGAPGELF
j_call: TRBJ2-2
v_call: TRBV10-3

cdr3_aa: ASSEHSAYEQY
j_call: TRBJ2-7
v_call: TRBV6-1

cdr3_aa: ASRRGGSPYNEQF
j_call: TRBJ2-1
v_call: TRBV2

cdr3_aa: ATSDGVADTQY
j_call: TRBJ2-3
v_call: TRBV24-1

cdr3_aa: AWSVSWRGARRDYGYT
j_call: TRBJ1-2
v_call: TRBV30

cdr3_aa: ASSGQGRSPETQY
j_call: TRBJ2-5
v_call: TRBV6-2/TRBV6-3

cdr3_aa: ASSAAGQGRTDTQY
j_call: TRBJ2-3
v_call: TRBV5-6

cdr3_aa: ASLPTGQNQETQY
j_call: TRBJ2-5
v_call: TRBV28

cdr3_aa: ASSLSGGAGGNTEAF
j_call: TRBJ1-1
v_call: TRBV13

cdr3_aa: ASSPRVRDNTEAF
j_call: TRBJ1-1
v_call: TRBV27

cdr3_aa: ASSLQTANTEAF
j_call: TRBJ1-1
v_call: TRBV5-1

cdr3_aa: ATSDSSTDTQY
j_call: TRBJ2-3
v_call: TRBV24-1

cdr3_aa: ASSVGVAGDGEQY
j_call: TRBJ2-7
v_call: TRBV9

cdr3_aa: ASSLPGGGVEKLF
j_call: TRBJ1-4
v_call: TRBV12-3/TRBV12-4

cdr3_aa: ASSQVGRGSYT
j_call: TRBJ1-2
v_call: TRBV4-3

cdr3_aa: ASSPGTSGDNEQF
j_call: TRBJ2-1
v_call: TRBV13

cdr3_aa: ASSMDNQPQH
j_call: TRBJ1-5
v_call: TRBV7-9

cdr3_aa: SAISGTSARQF
j_call: TRBJ2-1
v_call: TRBV20-1

cdr3_aa: ASNQGTDTQY
j_call: TRBJ2-3
v_call: TRBV6-1

cdr3_aa: ASSARTDAEAF
j_call: TRBJ1-1
v_call: TRBV3-1

cdr3_aa: ASSPQDRDAEAF
j_call: TRBJ1-1
v_call: TRBV18

cdr3_aa: AISESRGDYGYT
j_call: TRBJ1-2
v_call: TRBV10-3

cdr3_aa: ASSSRAFNEQF
j_call: TRBJ2-1
v_call: TRBV5-1

cdr3_aa: ASFERGTGMNTEAF
j_call: TRBJ1-1
v_call: TRBV18

cdr3_aa: ASSLGEGTEAF
j_call: TRBJ1-1
v_call: TRBV7-9

cdr3_aa: ASRRTGVGANVLT
j_call: TRBJ2-6
v_call: TRBV6-4

cdr3_aa: SARDQGQGNTEAF
j_call: TRBJ1-1
v_call: TRBV20-1

cdr3_aa: ASSLTSGGAREQF
j_call: TRBJ2-1
v_call: TRBV7-3

cdr3_aa: ATKRDPATGELF
j_call: TRBJ2-2
v_call: TRBV10-1

cdr3_aa: ASSFVPGAYNEQF
j_call: TRBJ2-1
v_call: TRBV7-3

cdr3_aa: ASSHRGHQETQY
j_call: TRBJ2-5
v_call: TRBV7-6

cdr3_aa: ASRRTGGAFGETQY
j_call: TRBJ2-5
v_call: TRBV7-9

cdr3_aa: ASSASAGHNTGELF
j_call: TRBJ2-2
v_call: TRBV6-1

cdr3_aa: ASSLIAGGRTDTQY
j_call: TRBJ2-3
v_call: TRBV7-2

cdr3_aa: ATSRDQGSTEAF
j_call: TRBJ1-1
v_call: TRBV15

cdr3_aa: ASGELDRGKLF
j_call: TRBJ1-4
v_call: TRBV9

cdr3_aa: ASSQLPGTEQF
j_call: TRBJ2-1
v_call: TRBV4-3

cdr3_aa: ASSKQGLYNEQF
j_call: TRBJ2-1
v_call: TRBV4-3

cdr3_aa: ASAGTGDSLNTEAF
j_call: TRBJ1-1
v_call: TRBV27

cdr3_aa: ASSFQPTVNTGELF
j_call: TRBJ2-2
v_call: TRBV7-3

cdr3_aa: ASSSAGTGAIGYT
j_call: TRBJ1-2
v_call: TRBV12-3/TRBV12-4

cdr3_aa: ASSWGQPNEKLF
j_call: TRBJ1-4
v_call: TRBV25-1

cdr3_aa: ASSFRLAGNSYNEQF
j_call: TRBJ2-1
v_call: TRBV12-3/TRBV12-4

cdr3_aa: ASSEGLPTRSA
j_call: TRBJ1-2
v_call: TRBV6-1

cdr3_aa: SANTGTDYGYT
j_call: TRBJ1-2
v_call: TRBV20-1

cdr3_aa: ASSLPGTRYSNQPQH
j_call: TRBJ1-5
v_call: TRBV5-8